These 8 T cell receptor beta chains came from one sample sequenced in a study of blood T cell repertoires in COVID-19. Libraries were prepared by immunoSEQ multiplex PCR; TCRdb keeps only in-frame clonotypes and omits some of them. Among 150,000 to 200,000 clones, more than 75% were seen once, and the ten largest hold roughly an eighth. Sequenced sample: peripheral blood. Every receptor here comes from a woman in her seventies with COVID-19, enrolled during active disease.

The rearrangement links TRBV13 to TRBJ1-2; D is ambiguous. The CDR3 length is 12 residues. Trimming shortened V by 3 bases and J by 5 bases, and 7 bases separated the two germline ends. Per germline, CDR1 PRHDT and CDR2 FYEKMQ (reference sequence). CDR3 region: CASSFREYGYTF. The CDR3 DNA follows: TGTGCCAGCAGCTTCCGGGAATATGGCTACACCTTC.

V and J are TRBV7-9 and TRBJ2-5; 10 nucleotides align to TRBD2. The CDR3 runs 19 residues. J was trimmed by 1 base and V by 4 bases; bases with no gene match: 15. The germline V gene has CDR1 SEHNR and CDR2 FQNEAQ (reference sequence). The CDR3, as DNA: TGTGCCAGCAGCTCCCCCAGCGGAGGTAGCGGGAGGATCCAAGAGACCCAGTACTTC. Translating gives CASSSPSGGSGRIQETQYF.

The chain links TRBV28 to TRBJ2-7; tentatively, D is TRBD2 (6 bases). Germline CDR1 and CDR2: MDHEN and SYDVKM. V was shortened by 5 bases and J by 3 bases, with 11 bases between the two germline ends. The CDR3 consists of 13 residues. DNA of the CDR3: TGTGCCAGCAGTAGGGGACTTCACTACGAGCAGTACTTC. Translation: CASSRGLHYEQYF.

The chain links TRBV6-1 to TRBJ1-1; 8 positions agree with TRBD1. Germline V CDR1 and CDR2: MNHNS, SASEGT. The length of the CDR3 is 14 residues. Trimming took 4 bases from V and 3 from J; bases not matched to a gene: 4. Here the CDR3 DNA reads TGTGCCAGCAGTGGACAGGGGAGGGACACTGAAGCTTTCTTT. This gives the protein CASSGQGRDTEAFF.

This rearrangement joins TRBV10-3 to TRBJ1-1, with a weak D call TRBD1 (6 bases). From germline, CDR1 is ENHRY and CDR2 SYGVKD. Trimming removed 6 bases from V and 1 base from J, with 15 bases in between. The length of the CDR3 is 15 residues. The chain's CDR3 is CAIRNSDSANTEAFF. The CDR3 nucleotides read TGTGCCATCAGAAACTCGGACAGTGCGAACACTGAAGCTTTCTTT.

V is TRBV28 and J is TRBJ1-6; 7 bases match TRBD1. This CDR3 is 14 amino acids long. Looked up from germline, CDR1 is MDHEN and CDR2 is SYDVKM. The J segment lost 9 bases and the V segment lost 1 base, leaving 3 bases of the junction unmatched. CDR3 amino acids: CASSLFNRGSPLHF. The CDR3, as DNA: TGTGCCAGCAGTTTATTCAACAGGGGTTCACCCCTCCACTTT.

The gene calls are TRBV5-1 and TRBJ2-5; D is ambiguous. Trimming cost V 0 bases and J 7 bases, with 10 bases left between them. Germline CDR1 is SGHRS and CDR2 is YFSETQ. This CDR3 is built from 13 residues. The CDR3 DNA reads TGCGCCAGCAGCTTGGCCCAGACGGGGACCCAGTACTTC. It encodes CASSLAQTGTQYF.

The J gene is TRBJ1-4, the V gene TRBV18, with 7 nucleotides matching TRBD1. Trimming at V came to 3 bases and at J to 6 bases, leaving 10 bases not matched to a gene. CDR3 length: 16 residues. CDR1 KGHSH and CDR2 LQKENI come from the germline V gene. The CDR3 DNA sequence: TGTGCCAGCTCACCGCGTACAGGGGTAGGCGATGAAAAACTGTTTTTT. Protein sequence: CASSPRTGVGDEKLFF.